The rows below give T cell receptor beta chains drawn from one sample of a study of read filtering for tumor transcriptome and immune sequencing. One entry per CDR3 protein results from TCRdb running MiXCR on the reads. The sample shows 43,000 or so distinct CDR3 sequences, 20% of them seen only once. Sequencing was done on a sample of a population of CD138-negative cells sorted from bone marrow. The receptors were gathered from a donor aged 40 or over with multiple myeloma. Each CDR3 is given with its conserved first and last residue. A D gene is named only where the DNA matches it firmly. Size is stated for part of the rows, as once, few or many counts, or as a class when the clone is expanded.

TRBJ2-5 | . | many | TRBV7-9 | CASSLWGLETQYF | TGTGCCAGCAGCTTGTGGGGGCTGGAGACCCAGTACTTC
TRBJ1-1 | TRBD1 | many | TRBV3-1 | CASSQEGQGNTEAFF | TGTGCCAGCAGCCAAGAGGGACAGGGGAACACTGAAGCTTTCTTT
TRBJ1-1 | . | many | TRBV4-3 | CASSQPGVTEAFF | TGCGCCAGCAGCCAACCGGGGGTAACTGAAGCTTTCTTT
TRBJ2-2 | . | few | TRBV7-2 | CASSLWGNTGELFF | TGTGCCAGCAGCTTATGGGGGAACACCGGGGAGCTGTTTTTT
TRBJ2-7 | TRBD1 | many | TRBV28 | CASSYRGIVFEQYF | TGTGCCAGCAGCTACAGGGGAATCGTTTTCGAGCAGTACTTC
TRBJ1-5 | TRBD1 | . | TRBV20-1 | CSAGDRDQPQHF | TGCAGTGCAGGGGACAGGGATCAGCCCCAGCATTTT
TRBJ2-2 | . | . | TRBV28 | CVSSSPGKGGHTGELFF | TGTGTCAGCAGTTCCCCCGGGAAGGGGGGTCATACCGGGGAGCTGTTTTTT
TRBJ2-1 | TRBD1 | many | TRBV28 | CASSSHQGANEQFF | TGTGCCAGCAGTTCCCATCAGGGGGCGAATGAGCAGTTCTTC
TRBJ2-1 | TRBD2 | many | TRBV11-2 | CASSLGREPYNEQFF | TGTGCCAGCAGCTTAGGGCGGGAGCCCTACAATGAGCAGTTCTTC
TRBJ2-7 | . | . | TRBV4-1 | CASSQEGTLGSEQYF | TGCGCCAGCAGCCAAGAGGGGACATTGGGGAGCGAGCAGTACTTC
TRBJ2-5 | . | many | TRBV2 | CASSLLGGQETQYF | TGTGCCAGCAGCCTACTCGGAGGGCAAGAGACCCAGTACTTC
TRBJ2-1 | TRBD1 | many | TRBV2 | CASSEQGVLTNEQFF | TGTGCCAGCAGTGAACAGGGGGTGCTCACTAATGAGCAGTTCTTC
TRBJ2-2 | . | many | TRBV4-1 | CASSHIGAANTGELFF | TGCGCCAGCAGCCATATAGGGGCCGCTAACACCGGGGAGCTGTTTTTT
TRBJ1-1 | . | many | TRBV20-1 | CSARRKSLLNTEAFF | TGCAGTGCCCGCCGGAAGAGCTTGCTGAACACTGAAGCTTTCTTT
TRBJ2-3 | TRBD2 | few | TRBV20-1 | CSARGMSGSADTQYF | TGCAGTGCTAGGGGGATGAGCGGGAGCGCAGATACGCAGTATTTT
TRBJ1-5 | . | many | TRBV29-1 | CSVDPQGSQPQHF | TGCAGCGTTGACCCACAGGGATCACAGCCCCAGCATTTT
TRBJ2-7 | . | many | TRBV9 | CASRCHEQYF | TGTGCCAGCAGATGCCACGAGCAGTACTTC
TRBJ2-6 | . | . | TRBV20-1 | CSARPDDSGANVLTF | TGCAGTGCTAGGCCGGACGACTCTGGGGCCAACGTCCTGACTTTC
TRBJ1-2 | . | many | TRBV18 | CASSPPGGPIYGYTF | TGTGCCAGCTCACCCCCGGGAGGGCCAATCTATGGCTACACCTTC
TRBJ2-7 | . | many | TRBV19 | CASSPGKGYEQYF | TGTGCCAGTAGCCCCGGGAAGGGTTACGAGCAGTACTTC
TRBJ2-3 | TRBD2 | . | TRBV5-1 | CASSPELAVTDTQYF | TGCGCCAGCAGCCCAGAACTAGCGGTAACAGATACGCAGTACTTT
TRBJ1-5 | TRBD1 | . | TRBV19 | CASSIGARGGNQPQHF | TGTGCCAGTAGTATAGGCGCCAGGGGGGGCAATCAGCCCCAGCATTTT
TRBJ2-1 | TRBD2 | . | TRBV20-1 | CSATREVYNEQFF | TGCAGTGCTACTCGGGAGGTCTACAATGAGCAGTTCTTC
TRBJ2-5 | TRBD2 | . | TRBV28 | CASSLFGRSGSEETQCF | TGTGCCAGCAGTTTATTCGGACGTAGCGGGAGTGAAGAGACCCAGTGCTTC
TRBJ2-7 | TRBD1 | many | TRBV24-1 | CATSSNPGTGLYEQYF | TGTGCCACCAGTTCCAACCCCGGGACAGGGTTATACGAGCAGTACTTC
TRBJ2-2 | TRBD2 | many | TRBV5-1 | CASSLSSGLVNTGELFF | TGCGCCAGCAGCTTGAGTTCGGGACTAGTGAACACCGGGGAGCTGTTTTTT
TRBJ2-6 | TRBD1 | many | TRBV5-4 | CASSLGQGASGANVLTF | TGTGCCAGCAGCCTGGGACAGGGGGCTTCTGGGGCCAACGTCCTGACTTTC
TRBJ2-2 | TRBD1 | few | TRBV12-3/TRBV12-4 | CASRGDRAGELFF | TGTGCCAGCAGGGGGGACAGGGCCGGGGAGCTGTTTTTT
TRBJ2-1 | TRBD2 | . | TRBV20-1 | CSARVRGTSGRVNEQFF | TGCAGTGCTAGAGTCCGAGGAACTAGCGGGAGGGTAAATGAGCAGTTCTTC
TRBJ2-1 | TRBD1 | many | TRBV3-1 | CASSHIWGQGDEQFF | TGTGCCAGCAGCCATATATGGGGACAGGGCGATGAGCAGTTCTTC
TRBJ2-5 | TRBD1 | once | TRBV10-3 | CAISPGQGGEEAQYF | TGTGCCATCAGCCCCGGACAGGGCGGGGAGGAGGCCCAGTACTTC
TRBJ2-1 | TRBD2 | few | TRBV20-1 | CSALPGLAGALHEQFF | TGCAGTGCTCTCCCGGGACTAGCGGGAGCCCTTCATGAGCAGTTCTTC
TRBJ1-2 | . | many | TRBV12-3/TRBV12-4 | CASSPDPGFNGYTF | TGTGCCAGCAGTCCAGATCCGGGGTTCAATGGCTACACCTTC
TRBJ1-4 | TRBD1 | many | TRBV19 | CASSIDPGGGKLFF | TGTGCCAGTAGTATAGATCCAGGGGGCGGAAAACTGTTTTTT
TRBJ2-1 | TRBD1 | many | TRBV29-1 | CSGDRGSYNEQFF | TGCAGCGGGGACAGGGGCTCCTACAATGAGCAGTTCTTC
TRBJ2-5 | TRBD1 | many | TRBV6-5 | CASSYTGVGETQYF | TGTGCCAGCAGTTATACAGGGGTTGGGGAGACCCAGTACTTC
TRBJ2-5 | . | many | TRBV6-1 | CASSERQGQKETQYF | TGTGCCAGCAGTGAAAGGCAGGGCCAAAAAGAGACCCAGTACTTC
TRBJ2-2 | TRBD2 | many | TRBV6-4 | CASRGLAETGELFF | TGTGCCAGCAGAGGACTAGCGGAAACCGGGGAGCTGTTTTTT
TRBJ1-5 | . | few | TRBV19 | CASSIPAAGNQPQHF | TGTGCCAGTAGTATTCCCGCAGCGGGCAATCAGCCCCAGCATTTT
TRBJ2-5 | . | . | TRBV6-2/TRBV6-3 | CASSGPALETQYF | TGTGCCAGCAGCGGACCAGCCTTGGAGACCCAGTACTTC
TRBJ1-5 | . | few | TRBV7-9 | CASSPGANSNQPQHF | TGTGCCAGCAGCCCGGGGGCCAATAGCAATCAGCCCCAGCATTTT
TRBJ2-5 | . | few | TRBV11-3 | CASSLETAQETQYF | TGTGCCAGCAGCTTAGAGACGGCCCAAGAGACCCAGTACTTC
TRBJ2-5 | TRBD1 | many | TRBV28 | CASSGPGQGQETQYF | TGTGCCAGCAGTGGCCCGGGACAGGGACAAGAGACCCAGTACTTC
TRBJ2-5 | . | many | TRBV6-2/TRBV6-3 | CASSRMAGQPKPQETQYF | TGTGCCAGCAGTCGTATGGCGGGACAACCGAAGCCCCAAGAGACCCAGTACTTC
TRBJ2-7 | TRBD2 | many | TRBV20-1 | CSATRLAGPLEQYF | TGCAGTGCTACCCGACTAGCGGGACCCCTTGAGCAGTACTTC
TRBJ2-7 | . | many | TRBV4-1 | CASSQGGPEQYF | TGCGCCAGCAGCCAGGGGGGCCCCGAGCAGTACTTC
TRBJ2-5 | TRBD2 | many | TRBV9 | CASSAGREETQYF | TGTGCCAGCAGCGCCGGGAGGGAAGAGACCCAGTACTTC
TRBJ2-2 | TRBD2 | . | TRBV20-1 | CSASDLLAGPEAGELFF | TGCAGTGCTAGCGACTTACTAGCGGGCCCTGAGGCTGGGGAGCTGTTTTTT
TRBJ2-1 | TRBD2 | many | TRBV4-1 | CASSPPSGSYYNEQFF | TGCGCCAGCAGCCCACCAAGCGGGAGTTACTACAATGAGCAGTTCTTC
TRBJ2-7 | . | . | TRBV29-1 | CSAGTPTYEQYF | TGCAGCGCCGGGACACCGACCTACGAGCAGTACTTC
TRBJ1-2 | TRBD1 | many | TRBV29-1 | CSVGDRGSYGYTF | TGCAGCGTTGGGGACAGGGGATCCTATGGCTACACCTTC
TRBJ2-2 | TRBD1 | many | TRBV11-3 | CASSGRTGWRNTGELFF | TGTGCCAGCAGCGGACGGACAGGGTGGAGAAACACCGGGGAGCTGTTTTTT
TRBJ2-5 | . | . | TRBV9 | CASSLSPQETQYF | TGTGCCAGCAGCTTGAGCCCCCAAGAGACCCAGTACTTC
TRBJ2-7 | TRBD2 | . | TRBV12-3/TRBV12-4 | CASSLSGVKGEQYF | TGTGCCAGCAGTTTAAGCGGGGTCAAGGGCGAGCAGTACTTC
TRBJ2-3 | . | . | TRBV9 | CASSAPDTQYF | TGTGCCAGCAGCGCGCCAGATACGCAGTATTTT
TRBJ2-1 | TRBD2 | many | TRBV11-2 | CASSHASGNYNEQFF | TGTGCCAGCAGCCACGCTAGCGGGAACTACAATGAGCAGTTCTTC
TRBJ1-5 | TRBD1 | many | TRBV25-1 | CASSESDRGGQPQHF | TGTGCCAGCAGTGAATCCGACAGGGGTGGGCAGCCCCAGCATTTT
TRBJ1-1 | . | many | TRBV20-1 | CSASPRPENTEAFF | TGCAGTGCTAGCCCCAGGCCGGAGAACACTGAAGCTTTCTTT
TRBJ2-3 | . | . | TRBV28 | CASRLDYINTATQYF | TGTGCCAGCAGATTAGACTATATTAACACAGCTACGCAGTATTTT